This TCR beta chain was recorded in a study of cytomegalovirus exposure and HLA in healthy donors. This PCR relied on a set of 60 Vbeta primers and 13 Jbeta primers. Only in-frame clones appear in the TCRdb table, and some are missing; sequencing was by immunoSEQ multiplex PCR. The data show under 150,000 clones, about 70% seen once. With respect to this clone: What it binds is not known. The same CDR3 can be traced to other DNA sequences in this sample.

Germline V gives CDR1 MNHEY, CDR2 SVGAGI. Trimming left V 7 bases short and J 6 bases short, with 18 bases between. The CDR3 contains 14 residues. Overall study results and limits: Associated with cytomegalovirus, according to the listing, were 150 to 200 TCR beta chains. A likely sequencing artifact accounted for one observed cluster of highly shared sequence variants. Being productive about 90% or about 30% of the time was typical of most TCR beta V segments in an earlier analysis.

The sequence derives from a woman between 55 and 75 years old in good health and CMV-seropositive. Sequenced: PBMCs. V and J are TRBV6-5 and TRBJ1-2, with D possibly TRBD1 on 5 matching bases. Here the CDR3 DNA reads TGTGCCAGCACCCCCGGCAGGGTTGAGGATGGCTACACCTTC. It yields the protein CASTPGRVEDGYTF.